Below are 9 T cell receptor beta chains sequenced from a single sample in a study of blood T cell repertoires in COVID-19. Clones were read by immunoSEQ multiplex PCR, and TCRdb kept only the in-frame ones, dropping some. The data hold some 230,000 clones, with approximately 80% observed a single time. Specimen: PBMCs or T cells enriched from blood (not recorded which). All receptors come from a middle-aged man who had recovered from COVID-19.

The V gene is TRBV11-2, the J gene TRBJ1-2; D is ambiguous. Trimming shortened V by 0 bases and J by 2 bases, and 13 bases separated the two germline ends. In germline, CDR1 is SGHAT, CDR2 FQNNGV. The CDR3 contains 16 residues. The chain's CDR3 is CASSLDRSTRNYGYTF. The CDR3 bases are TGTGCCAGCAGCTTAGATCGGAGTACCCGGAACTATGGCTACACCTTC.

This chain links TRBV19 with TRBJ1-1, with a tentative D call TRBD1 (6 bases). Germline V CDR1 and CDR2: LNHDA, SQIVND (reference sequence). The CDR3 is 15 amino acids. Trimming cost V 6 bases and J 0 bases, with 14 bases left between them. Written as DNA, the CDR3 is TGTGCCAGTAGAAAGACAGGATTTATGAACACTGAAGCTTTCTTT. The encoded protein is CASRKTGFMNTEAFF.

CDR3 coding DNA: TGTGCCAGCAGTCCTTGGACCGGGACAGGGGAGACCCAGTACTTC. Encoded protein: CASSPWTGTGETQYF. This chain uses TRBV7-2 with TRBJ2-5; TRBD1 matches 9 bases. With 6 bases clipped from V and 5 bases from J, the junction kept 10 bases outside the gene matches. The CDR3 length is 15 residues. Germline CDR1 is SGHTA and CDR2 is FQGNSA.

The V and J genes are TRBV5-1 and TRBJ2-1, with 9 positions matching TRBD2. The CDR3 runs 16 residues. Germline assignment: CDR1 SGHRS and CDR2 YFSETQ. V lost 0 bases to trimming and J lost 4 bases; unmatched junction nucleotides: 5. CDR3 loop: CASSLAPSGAYNEQFF. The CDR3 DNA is TGCGCCAGCAGCTTGGCCCCTAGCGGGGCTTACAATGAGCAGTTCTTC. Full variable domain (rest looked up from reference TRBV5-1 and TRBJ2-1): KAGVTQTPRYLIKTRGQQVTLSCSPISGHRSVSWYQQTPGQGLQFLFEYFSETQRNKGNFPGRFSGRQFSNSRSEMNVSTLELGDSALYLCASSLAPSGAYNEQFFGPGTRLTVL.

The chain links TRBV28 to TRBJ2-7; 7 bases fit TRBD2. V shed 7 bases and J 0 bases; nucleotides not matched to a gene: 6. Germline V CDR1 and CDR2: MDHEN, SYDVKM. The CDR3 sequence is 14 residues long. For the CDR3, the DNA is TGTGCCAGCACCCCAGCGGGACTCTCCTACGAGCAGTACTTC. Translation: CASTPAGLSYEQYF.

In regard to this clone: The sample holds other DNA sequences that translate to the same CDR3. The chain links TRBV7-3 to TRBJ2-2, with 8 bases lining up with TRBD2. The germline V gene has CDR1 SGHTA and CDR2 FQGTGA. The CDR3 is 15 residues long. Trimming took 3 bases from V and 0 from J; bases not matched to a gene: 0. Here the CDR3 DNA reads TGTGCCAGCAGCTTGGGACTAGCGAACACCGGGGAGCTGTTTTTT. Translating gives CASSLGLANTGELFF.

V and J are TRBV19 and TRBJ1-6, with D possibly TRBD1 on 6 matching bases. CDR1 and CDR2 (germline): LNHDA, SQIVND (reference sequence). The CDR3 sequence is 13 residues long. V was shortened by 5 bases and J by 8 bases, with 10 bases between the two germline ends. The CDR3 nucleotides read TGTGCCAGTAGTTCGGCAGGGGATTCACCCCTCCACTTT. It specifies CASSSAGDSPLHF.

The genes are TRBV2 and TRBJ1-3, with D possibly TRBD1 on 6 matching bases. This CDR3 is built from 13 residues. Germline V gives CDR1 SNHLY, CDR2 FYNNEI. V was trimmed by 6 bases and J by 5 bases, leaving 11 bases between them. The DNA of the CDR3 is TGTGCCAGCAGACGGACAGCACGAAACACCATATATTTT. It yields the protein CASRRTARNTIYF.

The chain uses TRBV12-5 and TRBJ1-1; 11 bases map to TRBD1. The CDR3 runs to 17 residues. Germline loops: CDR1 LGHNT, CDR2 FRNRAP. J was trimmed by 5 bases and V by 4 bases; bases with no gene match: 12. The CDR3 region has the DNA TGTGCTAGTGGTTCGTGGACAGGGGGCTTCTTGGGGACTGAAGCTTTCTTT. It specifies CASGSWTGGFLGTEAFF.